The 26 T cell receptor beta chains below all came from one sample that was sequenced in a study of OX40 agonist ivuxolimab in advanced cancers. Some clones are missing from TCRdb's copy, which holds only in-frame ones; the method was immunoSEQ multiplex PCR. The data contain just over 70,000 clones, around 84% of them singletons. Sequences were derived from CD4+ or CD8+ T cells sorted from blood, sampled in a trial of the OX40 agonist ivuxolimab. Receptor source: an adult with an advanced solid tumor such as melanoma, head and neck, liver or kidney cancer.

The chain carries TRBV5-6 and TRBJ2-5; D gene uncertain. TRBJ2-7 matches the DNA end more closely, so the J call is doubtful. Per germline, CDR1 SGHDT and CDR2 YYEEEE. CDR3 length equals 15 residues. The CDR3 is CASSTQDARIYEQYF. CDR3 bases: TGTGCCAGCAGCACCCAGGATGCGAGAATTTACGAGCAGTACTTC.

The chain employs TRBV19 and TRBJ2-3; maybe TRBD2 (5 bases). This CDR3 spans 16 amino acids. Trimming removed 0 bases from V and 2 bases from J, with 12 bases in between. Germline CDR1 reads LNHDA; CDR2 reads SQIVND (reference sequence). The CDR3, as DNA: TGTGCCAGTAGTATAGATCGCGGGTCCTTCACAGATACGCAGTATTTT. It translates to CASSIDRGSFTDTQYF.

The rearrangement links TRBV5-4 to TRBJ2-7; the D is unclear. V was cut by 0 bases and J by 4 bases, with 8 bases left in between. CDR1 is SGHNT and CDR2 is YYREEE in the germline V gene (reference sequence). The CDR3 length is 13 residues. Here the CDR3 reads CASSLVGSYEQYF. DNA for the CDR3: TGTGCCAGCAGCTTGGTAGGGTCTTACGAGCAGTACTTC.

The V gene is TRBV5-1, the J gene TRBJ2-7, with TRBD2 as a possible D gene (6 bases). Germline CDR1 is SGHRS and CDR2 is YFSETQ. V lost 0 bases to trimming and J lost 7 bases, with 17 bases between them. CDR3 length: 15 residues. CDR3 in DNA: TGCGCCAGCAGCTTGGGTCTGCCTACGGGGGAGGAGCAGTACTTC. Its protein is CASSLGLPTGEEQYF.

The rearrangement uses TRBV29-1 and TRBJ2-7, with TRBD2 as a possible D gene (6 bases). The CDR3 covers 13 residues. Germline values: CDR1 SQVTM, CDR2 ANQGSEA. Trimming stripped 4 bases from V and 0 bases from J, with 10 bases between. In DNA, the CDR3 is TGCAGCGTTGTGCCTAGCGCCTCCTACGAGCAGTACTTC. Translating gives CSVVPSASYEQYF.

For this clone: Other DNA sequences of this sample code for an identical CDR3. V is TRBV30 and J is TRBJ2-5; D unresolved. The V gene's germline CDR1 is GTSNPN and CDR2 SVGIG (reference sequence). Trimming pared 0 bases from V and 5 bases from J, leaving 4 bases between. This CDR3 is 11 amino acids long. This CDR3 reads CAWSVGETQYF. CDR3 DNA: TGTGCCTGGAGTGTAGGGGAGACCCAGTACTTC.

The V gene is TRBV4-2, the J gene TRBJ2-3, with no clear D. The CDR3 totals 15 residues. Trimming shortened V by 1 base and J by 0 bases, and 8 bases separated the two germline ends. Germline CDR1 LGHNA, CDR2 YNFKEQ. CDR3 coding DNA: TGTGCCAGCAGCCAAGGAGCCGGGAGCACAGATACGCAGTATTTT. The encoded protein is CASSQGAGSTDTQYF.

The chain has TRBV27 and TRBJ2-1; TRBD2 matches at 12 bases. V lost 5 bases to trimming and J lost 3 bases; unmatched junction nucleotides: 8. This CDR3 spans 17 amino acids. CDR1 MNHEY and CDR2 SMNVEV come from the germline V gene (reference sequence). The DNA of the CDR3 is TGTGCCAGCAGTAGGAGACTAGCGGGGGCCAACTACAATGAGCAGTTCTTC. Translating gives CASSRRLAGANYNEQFF.

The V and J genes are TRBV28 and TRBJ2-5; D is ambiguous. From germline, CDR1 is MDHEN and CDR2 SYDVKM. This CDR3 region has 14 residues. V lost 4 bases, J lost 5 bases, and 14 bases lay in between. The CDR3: CASSSVEVGETQYF. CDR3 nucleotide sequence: TGTGCCAGCAGTTCTGTAGAGGTGGGGGAGACCCAGTACTTC.

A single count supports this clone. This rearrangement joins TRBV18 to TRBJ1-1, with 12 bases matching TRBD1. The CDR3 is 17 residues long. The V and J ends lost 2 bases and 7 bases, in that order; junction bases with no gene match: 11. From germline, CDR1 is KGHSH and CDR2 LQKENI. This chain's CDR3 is CASSPRGQGAGVSEAFF. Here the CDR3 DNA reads TGTGCCAGCTCACCAAGGGGACAGGGGGCGGGGGTGAGTGAAGCTTTCTTT.

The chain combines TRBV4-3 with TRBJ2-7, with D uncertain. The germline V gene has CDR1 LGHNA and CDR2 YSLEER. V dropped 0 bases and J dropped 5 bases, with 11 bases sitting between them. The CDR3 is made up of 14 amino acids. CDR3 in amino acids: CASSQDERFNEQYF. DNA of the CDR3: TGCGCCAGCAGCCAAGATGAACGCTTCAACGAGCAGTACTTC.

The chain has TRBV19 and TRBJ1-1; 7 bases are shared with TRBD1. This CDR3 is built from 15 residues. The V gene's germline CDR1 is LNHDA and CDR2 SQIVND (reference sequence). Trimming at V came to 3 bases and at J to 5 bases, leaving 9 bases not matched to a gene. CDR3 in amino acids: CASSIIDREMTEAFF. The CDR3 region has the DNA TGTGCCAGTAGTATCATAGACAGGGAAATGACTGAAGCTTTCTTT.

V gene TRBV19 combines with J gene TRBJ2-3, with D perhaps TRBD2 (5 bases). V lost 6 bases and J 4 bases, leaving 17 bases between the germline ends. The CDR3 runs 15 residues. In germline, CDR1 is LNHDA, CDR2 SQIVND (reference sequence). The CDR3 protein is CASSRRRAAADTQYF. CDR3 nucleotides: TGTGCCAGTAGCCGACGTCGGGCAGCGGCAGATACGCAGTATTTT.

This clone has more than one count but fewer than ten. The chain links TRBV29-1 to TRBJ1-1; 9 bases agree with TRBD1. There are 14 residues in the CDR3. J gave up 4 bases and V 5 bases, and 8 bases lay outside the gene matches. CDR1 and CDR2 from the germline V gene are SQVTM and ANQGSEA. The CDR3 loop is CSVIHGTGTTEAFF. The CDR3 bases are TGCAGCGTTATCCATGGGACAGGGACCACTGAAGCTTTCTTT.

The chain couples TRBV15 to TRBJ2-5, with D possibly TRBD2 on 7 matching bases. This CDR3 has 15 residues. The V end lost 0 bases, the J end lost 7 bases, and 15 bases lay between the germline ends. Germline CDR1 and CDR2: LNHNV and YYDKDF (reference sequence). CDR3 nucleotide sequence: TGTGCCACCAGCAGAGATTTGACAGGCGGGGGGACCCAGTACTTC. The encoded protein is CATSRDLTGGGTQYF.

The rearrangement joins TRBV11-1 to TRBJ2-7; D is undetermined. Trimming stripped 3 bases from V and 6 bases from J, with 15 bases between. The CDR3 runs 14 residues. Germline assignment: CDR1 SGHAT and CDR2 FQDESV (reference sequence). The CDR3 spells CASSFSLSVGEQYF. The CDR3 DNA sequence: TGTGCCAGCAGCTTCTCTCTCTCAGTGGGCGAGCAGTACTTC.

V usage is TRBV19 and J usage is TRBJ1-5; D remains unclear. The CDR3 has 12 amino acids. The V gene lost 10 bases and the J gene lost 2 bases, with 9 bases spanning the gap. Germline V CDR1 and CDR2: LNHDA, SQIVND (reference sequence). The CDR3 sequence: CATKDGNQPQHF. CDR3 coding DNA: TGTGCCACTAAGGACGGCAATCAGCCCCAGCATTTT.

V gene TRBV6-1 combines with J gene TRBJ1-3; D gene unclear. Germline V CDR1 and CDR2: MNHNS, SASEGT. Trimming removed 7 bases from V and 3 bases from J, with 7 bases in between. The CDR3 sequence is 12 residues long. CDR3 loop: CASIADGNTIYF. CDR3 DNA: TGTGCCAGCATCGCGGATGGAAACACCATATATTTT.

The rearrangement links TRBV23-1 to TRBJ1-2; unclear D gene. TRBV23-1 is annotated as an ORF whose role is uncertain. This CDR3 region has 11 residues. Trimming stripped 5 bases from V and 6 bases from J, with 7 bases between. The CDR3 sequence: CASSIPDGYTF. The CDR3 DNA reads TGCGCCAGCAGTATCCCGGATGGCTACACCTTC.

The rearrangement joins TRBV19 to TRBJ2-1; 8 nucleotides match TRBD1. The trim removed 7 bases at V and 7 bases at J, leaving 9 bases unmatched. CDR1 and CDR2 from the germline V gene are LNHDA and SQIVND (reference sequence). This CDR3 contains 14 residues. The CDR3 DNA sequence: TGTGCCAGTACCTGGGACAGGTCGAAGAATGAGCAGTTCTTC. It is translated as CASTWDRSKNEQFF.

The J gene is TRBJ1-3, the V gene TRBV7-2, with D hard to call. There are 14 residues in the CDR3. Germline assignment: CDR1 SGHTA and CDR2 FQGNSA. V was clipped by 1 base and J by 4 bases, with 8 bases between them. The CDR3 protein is CASSLGPRGNTIYF. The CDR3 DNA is TGTGCCAGCAGCTTAGGTCCAAGAGGAAACACCATATATTTT.

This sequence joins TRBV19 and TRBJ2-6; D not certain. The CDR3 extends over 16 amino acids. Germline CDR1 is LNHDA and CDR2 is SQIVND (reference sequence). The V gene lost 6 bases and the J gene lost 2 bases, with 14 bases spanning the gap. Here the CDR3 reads CASRVNWGAGANVLTF. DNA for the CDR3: TGTGCCAGTAGGGTAAATTGGGGTGCTGGGGCCAACGTCCTGACTTTC.

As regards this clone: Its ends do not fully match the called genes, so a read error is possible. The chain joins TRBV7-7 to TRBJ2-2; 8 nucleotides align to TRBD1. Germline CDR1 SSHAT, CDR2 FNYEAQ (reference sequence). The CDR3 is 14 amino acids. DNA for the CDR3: TGTGCTAGCAGCCCCTGGACAGGGACCGGGGAGCTGTTTTTT. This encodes CASSPWTGTGELFF. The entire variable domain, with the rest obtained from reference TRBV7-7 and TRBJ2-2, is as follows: GAGVSQSPRYKVTKRGQDVTLRCDPISSHATLYWYQQALGQGPEFLTYFNYEAQPDKSGLPSDRFSAERPEGSISTLTIQRTEQRDSAMYRCASSPWTGTGELFFGEGSRLTVL.

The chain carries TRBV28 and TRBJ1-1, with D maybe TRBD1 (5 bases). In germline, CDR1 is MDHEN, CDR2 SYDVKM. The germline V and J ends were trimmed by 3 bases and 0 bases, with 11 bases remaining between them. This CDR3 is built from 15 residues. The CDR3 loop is CASSFFGTVNTEAFF. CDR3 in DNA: TGTGCCAGCAGTTTCTTTGGGACGGTGAACACTGAAGCTTTCTTT.

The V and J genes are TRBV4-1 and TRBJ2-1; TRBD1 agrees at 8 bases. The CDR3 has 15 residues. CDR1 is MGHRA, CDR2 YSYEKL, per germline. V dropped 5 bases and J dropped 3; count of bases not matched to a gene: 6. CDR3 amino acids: CASSSDRGYYNEQFF. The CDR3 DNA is TGCGCCAGCAGCTCCGACAGGGGATACTACAATGAGCAGTTCTTC.

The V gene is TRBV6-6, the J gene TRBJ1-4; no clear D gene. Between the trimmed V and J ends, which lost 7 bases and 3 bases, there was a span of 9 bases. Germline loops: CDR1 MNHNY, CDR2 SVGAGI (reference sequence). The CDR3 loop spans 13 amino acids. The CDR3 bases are TGTGCCAGCACCCTAAGCCCTAATGAAAAACTGTTTTTT. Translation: CASTLSPNEKLFF.